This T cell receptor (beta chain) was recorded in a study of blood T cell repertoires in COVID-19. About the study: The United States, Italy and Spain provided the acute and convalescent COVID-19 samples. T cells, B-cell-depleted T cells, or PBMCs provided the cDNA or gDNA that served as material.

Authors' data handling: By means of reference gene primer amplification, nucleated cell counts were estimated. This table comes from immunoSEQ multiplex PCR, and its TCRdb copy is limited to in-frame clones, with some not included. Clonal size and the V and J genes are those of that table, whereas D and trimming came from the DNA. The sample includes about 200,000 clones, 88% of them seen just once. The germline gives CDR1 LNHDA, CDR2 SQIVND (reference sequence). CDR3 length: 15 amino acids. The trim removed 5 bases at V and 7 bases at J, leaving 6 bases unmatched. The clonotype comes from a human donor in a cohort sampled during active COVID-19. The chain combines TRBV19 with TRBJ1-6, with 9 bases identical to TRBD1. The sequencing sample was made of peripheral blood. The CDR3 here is CASSERTGENSPLHF. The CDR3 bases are TGTGCCAGTAGTGAAAGGACAGGGGAGAATTCACCCCTCCACTTT.